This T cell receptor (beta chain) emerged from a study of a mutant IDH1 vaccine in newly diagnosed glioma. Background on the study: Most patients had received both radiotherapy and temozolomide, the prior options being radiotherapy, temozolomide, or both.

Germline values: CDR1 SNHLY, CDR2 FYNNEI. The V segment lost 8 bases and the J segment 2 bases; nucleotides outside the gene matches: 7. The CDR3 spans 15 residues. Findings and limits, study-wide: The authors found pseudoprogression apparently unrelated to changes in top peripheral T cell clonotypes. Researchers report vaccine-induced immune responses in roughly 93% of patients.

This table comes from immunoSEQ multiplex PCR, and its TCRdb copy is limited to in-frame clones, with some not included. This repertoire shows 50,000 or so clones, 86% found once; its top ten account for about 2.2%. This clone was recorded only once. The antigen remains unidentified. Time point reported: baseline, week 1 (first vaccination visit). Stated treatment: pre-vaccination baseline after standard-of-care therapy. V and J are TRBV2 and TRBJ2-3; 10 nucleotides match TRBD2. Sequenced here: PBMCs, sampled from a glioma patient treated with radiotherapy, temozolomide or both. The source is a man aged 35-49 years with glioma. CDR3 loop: CASQASGSSTDTQYF. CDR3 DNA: TGTGCCAGCCAGGCTAGCGGGAGTTCCACAGATACGCAGTATTTT. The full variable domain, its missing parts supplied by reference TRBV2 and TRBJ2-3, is EPEVTQTPSHQVTQMGQEVILRCVPISNHLYFYWYRQILGQKVEFLVSFYNNEISEKSEIFDDQFSVERPDGSNFTLKIRSTKLEDSAMYFCASQASGSSTDTQYFGPGTRLTVL.